This record covers a single T cell receptor (beta chain). Its antigen is currently unknown. V lost 6 bases to trimming and J lost 3 bases, with 14 bases between them. CDR1 is MNHEY, CDR2 SVGEGT, per germline. CDR3 length: 14 residues. Time point meaning: persistent/refractory GD, antithyroid drugs over 5 years with positive TRAb. After RNA was extracted from PBMCs, the TCR library was made from it. The guidelines of the American Thyroid Association were the basis for diagnosing Graves' disease. Researchers made TCR beta libraries by using iRepertoire HTBI primers and running Arm-PCR on CDR3 regions. TCRdb reprocessed the multiplex PCR reads via MiXCR and lists one record per CDR3 protein. The sample carries under 500,000 distinct CDR3 sequences, roughly 20% recorded once. The data belong to a study of regulatory T cells in long-lasting Graves disease. Findings and caveats of the study: TRBV28, TRBJ1-2 and TRBJ2-5 were segments that persistent disease favored. Persistent Graves' disease cases displayed lower TCR diversity than newly diagnosed ones. A greater number of public clonotypes (approximately 2,700) was shared by persistent patients than by new patients (roughly 880).

The sequences come from peripheral blood mononuclear cells (PBMCs), collected when the disease was refractory, from a patient treated with antithyroid drugs. This TCR derives from a female donor with Graves disease. The V and J genes are TRBV6-2 or TRBV6-3 and TRBJ1-2; weak D call: TRBD1 (6 bases). CDR3 DNA: TGTGCCAGCAGGGTTACAGGGAGAGACTATGGCTACACCTTC. Translated, it gives CASRVTGRDYGYTF.